This is a list of T cell receptor beta chains from one sample in a study of shared clonotypes between healthy human individuals. Method: immunoSEQ multiplex PCR; TCRdb's copy keeps in-frame clones and lacks some. The table includes more than 2 million clones, approximately 96% detected once. Sequencing was performed on naive CD4+ T cells sorted from blood. Every receptor here comes from a man younger than 35 in good health. CDR3s include the opening cysteine and the closing phenylalanine or tryptophan. A D gene is named only where the DNA matches it firmly. Clone size is shown for a subset of rows, as once, few, many or a class of expanded clone.

D,V,size,J,CDR3,DNA
.,TRBV28,.,TRBJ1-1,CASSSSNTEAFF,TGTGCCAGCAGTTCCAGTAACACTGAAGCTTTCTTT
.,TRBV2,.,TRBJ1-4,CASHRDVEKLFF,TGTGCCAGCCACCGGGATGTTGAAAAACTGTTTTTT
.,TRBV5-1,.,TRBJ1-3,CASSFKGDTIYF,TGCGCCAGCAGCTTTAAGGGTGACACCATATATTTT
.,TRBV30,few,TRBJ2-7,CAWSVNNRPYEQYF,TGTGCCTGGAGTGTAAATAACAGACCCTACGAGCAGTACTTC
.,TRBV4-1,.,TRBJ1-1,CASSHINVRYTEAFF,TGCGCCAGCAGCCACATAAACGTTAGGTACACTGAAGCTTTCTTT
TRBD2,TRBV5-6,.,TRBJ2-2,CASSPGLAGARNTGELFF,TGTGCCAGCAGCCCGGGACTAGCGGGGGCCCGGAACACCGGGGAGCTGTTTTTT
TRBD2,TRBV5-1,.,TRBJ2-4,CASSLGFVLAGVDIQYF,TGCGCCAGCAGCTTGGGATTTGTTCTAGCGGGGGTAGACATTCAGTACTTC
TRBD1,TRBV5-1,.,TRBJ1-4,CASSWGQSNEKLFF,TGCGCCAGCAGCTGGGGACAGTCTAATGAAAAACTGTTTTTT
TRBD2,TRBV5-4,.,TRBJ2-2,CASSSLGAGDTGELFF,TGTGCCAGCAGCTCTTTGGGAGCGGGAGACACCGGGGAGCTGTTTTTT
.,TRBV6-1,.,TRBJ1-2,CASSFDTGYTF,TGTGCCAGCAGCTTTGACACCGGCTACACCTTC
TRBD2,TRBV19,.,TRBJ2-1,CASRKGLAEYNEQFF,TGTGCCAGTAGAAAAGGACTAGCGGAATACAATGAGCAGTTCTTC
.,TRBV6-6,.,TRBJ2-7,CASSQAGEREQYF,TGTGCCAGCAGCCAGGCAGGGGAGCGCGAGCAGTACTTC
.,TRBV29-1,.,TRBJ1-1,CSVGGRVNTEAFF,TGCAGCGTTGGGGGGAGGGTGAACACTGAAGCTTTCTTT
.,TRBV6-4,.,TRBJ2-2,CASSETGGYAGELFF,TGTGCCAGCAGTGAAACAGGAGGTTATGCCGGGGAGCTGTTTTTT
TRBD1,TRBV30,.,TRBJ2-7,CAWSEGQGPTYEQYF,TGTGCCTGGAGTGAGGGACAGGGCCCCACCTACGAGCAGTACTTC
.,TRBV6-5,.,TRBJ2-1,CASTPRGLKNNEQFF,TGTGCCAGCACCCCTAGGGGACTCAAAAACAATGAGCAGTTCTTC
TRBD1,TRBV6-1,.,TRBJ2-3,CASSEMTGGSTDTQYF,TGTGCCAGCAGTGAAATGACAGGGGGCTCCACAGATACGCAGTATTTT
.,TRBV7-2,.,TRBJ2-7,CASSLANYEQYF,TGTGCCAGCAGCTTAGCCAACTACGAGCAGTACTTC
.,TRBV28,.,TRBJ1-1,CASCPGGVKNTEAFF,TGTGCCAGCTGCCCCGGGGGCGTAAAGAACACTGAAGCTTTCTTT
TRBD2,TRBV9,.,TRBJ2-7,CASSLGLAGVLPSYEQYF,TGTGCCAGCAGCCTGGGACTAGCGGGAGTCCTCCCCTCCTACGAGCAGTACTTC
.,TRBV18,.,TRBJ2-5,CASSPPGSPLQETQYF,TGTGCCAGCTCACCACCGGGCTCCCCACTCCAAGAGACCCAGTACTTC
.,TRBV4-3,.,TRBJ2-7,CASSQDLGPTYEQYF,TGCGCCAGCAGCCAAGATTTGGGGCCCACCTACGAGCAGTACTTC
TRBD1,TRBV7-3,once,TRBJ2-2,CASSLRQGNTGELFF,TGTGCCAGCAGCTTGCGACAGGGGAACACCGGGGAGCTGTTTTTT
.,TRBV29-1,.,TRBJ1-2,CSVVPGVPNYGYTF,TGCAGCGTTGTCCCTGGGGTCCCTAACTATGGCTACACCTTC
.,TRBV19,once,TRBJ1-5,CASSIGGAISQPQHF,TGTGCCAGTAGTATAGGAGGGGCCATTAGTCAGCCCCAGCATTTT
.,TRBV11-3,.,TRBJ1-6,CASSSTTEDNSPLHF,TGTGCCAGCAGCTCCACGACCGAGGATAATTCACCCCTCCACTTT
TRBD2,TRBV4-1,.,TRBJ2-5,CASSQAGVGLAAQETQYF,TGCGCCAGCAGCCAAGCTGGGGTCGGGCTAGCGGCCCAAGAGACCCAGTACTTC
.,TRBV7-9,.,TRBJ1-5,CASSLDTSNQPQHF,TGTGCCAGCAGCTTAGACACCAGCAATCAGCCCCAGCATTTT
TRBD2,TRBV4-2,.,TRBJ2-3,CASSQDIPSGVGTDTQYF,TGTGCCAGCAGCCAAGATATTCCGAGCGGGGTCGGCACAGATACGCAGTATTTT
TRBD2,TRBV7-3,.,TRBJ2-1,CASSSLAGGPGEQFF,TGTGCCAGCAGCTCCCTAGCGGGGGGGCCTGGGGAGCAGTTCTTC
.,TRBV5-4,.,TRBJ1-2,CASSLGQIMDGYTF,TGTGCCAGCAGCTTAGGACAGATTATGGATGGCTACACCTTC
.,TRBV6-1,.,TRBJ1-6,CASSEARGGSLAPLHF,TGTGCCAGCAGTGAAGCGAGGGGAGGAAGTTTAGCACCCCTCCACTTT
.,TRBV7-2,.,TRBJ1-1,CASTLMGVRNTEAFF,TGTGCCAGCACCCTAATGGGGGTTAGGAACACTGAAGCTTTCTTT
.,TRBV6-1,once,TRBJ1-2,CASSRDNLYGYTF,TGTGCCAGCAGCCGGGACAACCTTTATGGCTACACCTTC
.,TRBV7-9,.,TRBJ2-5,CASSLALLETQYF,TGTGCCAGCAGCTTAGCGCTTTTGGAGACCCAGTACTTC
TRBD2,TRBV7-9,.,TRBJ2-7,CASSLRRGESYEQYF,TGTGCCAGCAGTCTACGGCGGGGGGAATCCTACGAGCAGTACTTC
.,TRBV2,.,TRBJ1-5,CASREDSNQPQHF,TGTGCCAGCAGGGAGGATAGCAATCAGCCCCAGCATTTT
.,TRBV7-9,.,TRBJ1-4,CASSTRAGVGNEKLFF,TGTGCCAGCAGCACTCGCGCTGGGGTGGGAAATGAAAAACTGTTTTTT
TRBD2,TRBV27,.,TRBJ2-2,CASSLLTQRGGLGTGELFF,TGTGCCAGCAGTTTATTGACCCAGCGGGGGGGCCTGGGCACCGGGGAGCTGTTTTTT
.,TRBV10-1,.,TRBJ2-1,CASSSLSGVGQFF,TGCGCCAGCAGTTCTCTGTCGGGAGTTGGGCAGTTCTTC
TRBD2,TRBV11-2,.,TRBJ2-1,CASSLYEGGRYEQFF,TGTGCCAGCAGCCTCTATGAGGGAGGGCGTTATGAGCAGTTCTTC
.,TRBV4-2,.,TRBJ1-6,CASSQEDSRGALKNSPLHF,TGTGCCAGCAGCCAAGAAGATTCACGGGGGGCGCTCAAAAATTCACCCCTCCACTTT